This entry lists 6 T cell receptor beta chains sequenced from one sample in a study of PD-1 blockade in classical Hodgkin lymphoma. All patients experienced relapse after autologous stem cell transplantation, and brentuximab vedotin exposure was variable. The repertoire was sequenced with immunoSEQ multiplex PCR; TCRdb's copy has only in-frame clones and lacks some. Of about 58,000 clones listed, approximately 90% are singletons. The sample was peripheral blood mononuclear cells (PBMCs), taken before the second cycle of nivolumab. These receptor sequences come from a human donor with classical Hodgkin lymphoma.

J is TRBJ1-1 and V is TRBV19; 11 bases match TRBD1. Per germline, CDR1 LNHDA and CDR2 SQIVND (reference sequence). This CDR3 comprises 12 residues. V was clipped by 10 bases and J by 5 bases; unmatched bases: 3. The CDR3 DNA sequence: TGTGCCACCGGGACAGGGGGAACTGAAGCTTTCTTT. It specifies CATGTGGTEAFF.

The gene calls are TRBV4-1 and TRBJ1-5, with D possibly TRBD1 on 6 matching bases. V lost 3 bases and J lost 5, with 17 bases in between. CDR3 length equals 16 residues. Germline V gene lookup returns CDR1 MGHRA and CDR2 YSYEKL. The CDR3 DNA follows: TGCGCCAGCAGCCAGGGGACAACCGGGGTGGATCAGCCCCAGCATTTT. It yields the protein CASSQGTTGVDQPQHF.

The chain couples TRBV27 to TRBJ1-2; 9 bases match TRBD1. Germline lookup yields CDR1 MNHEY and CDR2 SMNVEV (reference sequence). CDR3 length: 15 amino acids. With V trimmed by 5 bases and J by 6 bases, 10 bases remained unmatched. CDR3 DNA: TGTGCCAGCAGTGCCACTACAGGGGGCAACGATGGCTACACCTTC. Translated: CASSATTGGNDGYTF.

The chain is built from TRBV5-1 and TRBJ1-2; maybe TRBD1 (6 bases). This CDR3 region has 14 residues. Germline V gene lookup returns CDR1 SGHRS and CDR2 YFSETQ. The V end lost 4 bases, the J end lost 6 bases, and 16 bases lay between the germline ends. CDR3: CASSPGEGEDGYTF. In DNA, the CDR3 is TGCGCCAGCAGCCCCGGTGAGGGGGAGGATGGCTACACCTTC. The whole variable domain, remainder taken from reference TRBV5-1 and TRBJ1-2, is KAGVTQTPRYLIKTRGQQVTLSCSPISGHRSVSWYQQTPGQGLQFLFEYFSETQRNKGNFPGRFSGRQFSNSRSEMNVSTLELGDSALYLCASSPGEGEDGYTFGSGTRLTVV.

J is TRBJ1-6 and V is TRBV5-4, with D possibly being TRBD1 (5 bases). V shed 4 bases and J shed 10 bases, with 15 bases lying between them. This CDR3 contains 14 residues. Germline-derived CDR1 and CDR2 are SGHNT and YYREEE (reference sequence). The CDR3 protein is CASSGDSGYSPLHF. The DNA for the CDR3 is TGTGCCAGCAGCGGGGACTCAGGATACTCACCCCTCCACTTT.

The sample holds one count of this clone. This chain joins TRBV19 and TRBJ2-5, with TRBD2 as a possible D gene (5 bases). Per germline, CDR1 LNHDA and CDR2 SQIVND (reference sequence). Trimming left V 3 bases short and J 4 bases short, with 15 bases between. The CDR3 sequence is 15 residues long. CDR3 amino acids: CASSMEALGGETQYF. DNA of the CDR3: TGTGCCAGTAGTATGGAGGCCCTCGGTGGAGAGACCCAGTACTTC.